The 29 T cell receptor beta chains listed next were all sequenced from one sample in a study of cytomegalovirus exposure and HLA in healthy donors. The PCR used 60 Vbeta and 13 Jbeta primers. The method was immunoSEQ multiplex PCR; TCRdb's version includes in-frame clones alone and lacks a portion of them. There are about 210,000 clones in the sample; roughly 78% occur only once, and less than 0.6% lies in the top ten. Material for sequencing was PBMCs. These receptors were taken from a boy younger than 18 in good health and CMV-seronegative.

CDR3 in amino acids: CASTPGQSGYGYTF. The CDR3 DNA reads as TGTGCCAGCACCCCGGGACAGTCGGGCTATGGCTACACCTTC. The rearrangement links TRBV7-9 to TRBJ1-2; 7 bases map to TRBD1. CDR3 length: 14 amino acids. V trimming: 7 bases; J trimming: 4 bases; junction bases outside the gene matches: 9. Germline V CDR1 and CDR2: SEHNR, FQNEAQ (reference sequence). The entire variable domain, with the rest obtained from reference TRBV7-9 and TRBJ1-2, is as follows: DTGVSQNPRHKITKRGQNVTFRCDPISEHNRLYWYRQTLGQGPEFLTYFQNEAQLEKSRLLSDRFSAERPKGSFSTLEIQRTEQGDSAMYLCASTPGQSGYGYTFGSGTRLTVV.

This chain connects TRBV10-3 to TRBJ2-1, with TRBD1 as a possible D gene (7 bases). CDR1 and CDR2 (germline): ENHRY, SYGVKD. Trimming removed 3 bases at V and 8 bases at J, with 8 bases between. CDR3 length: 12 residues. The CDR3 DNA follows: TGTGCCATCAGTGACAGGGGGGATGAGCAGTTCTTC. It is translated as CAISDRGDEQFF.

The J gene is TRBJ2-1, the V gene TRBV11-3; 10 nucleotides align to TRBD2. Per germline, CDR1 SGHNT and CDR2 YENEEA. The CDR3 sequence is 17 residues long. Losses at the gene ends were 5 bases for V and 1 base for J; bases not matched to a gene: 8. CDR3 protein: CASSPGLAVPSYNEQFF. The CDR3 nucleotides read TGTGCCAGCAGCCCAGGACTAGCGGTCCCATCCTACAATGAGCAGTTCTTC.

The genes are TRBV7-2 and TRBJ1-3; no clear D gene. This CDR3 is built from 14 residues. The V end was cut by 5 bases, the J end by 8 bases, with 16 bases between. The germline V gene has CDR1 SGHTA and CDR2 FQGNSA. CDR3 loop: CASSPRGWQDTIYF. In DNA form, the CDR3 reads TGTGCCAGCAGCCCCCGTGGGTGGCAGGACACCATATATTTT.

V and J are TRBV7-3 and TRBJ2-5, with 8 bases lining up with TRBD2. The CDR3 contains 15 residues. Germline values: CDR1 SGHTA, CDR2 FQGTGA. V trimming: 5 bases; J trimming: 4 bases; junction bases outside the gene matches: 9. The CDR3 region has the DNA TGTGCCAGCAGCAAAAACGGGGGGGCCGGAGAGACCCAGTACTTC. Translated, it gives CASSKNGGAGETQYF.

In its sample, this clone was seen once. This chain links TRBV7-9 with TRBJ1-1, with 7 bases identical to TRBD1. J lost 3 bases, V lost 5 bases, and 9 bases had no gene match. CDR3 length equals 15 residues. Germline V lookup: CDR1 SEHNR, CDR2 FQNEAQ (reference sequence). CDR3 sequence (DNA): TGTGCCAGCAGCCCCCAACAGGGGATGGACACTGAAGCTTTCTTT. This codes for CASSPQQGMDTEAFF.

V gene TRBV6-6 combines with J gene TRBJ2-3; maybe TRBD1 (6 bases). The ends were cut back, 4 bases at V and 6 bases at J, with 8 bases in the middle. Germline CDR1 MNHNY, CDR2 SVGAGI (reference sequence). This CDR3 is 12 amino acids long. CDR3 coding DNA: TGTGCCAGCAGTTCCCAGGGGGATACGCAGTATTTT. Translating gives CASSSQGDTQYF.

The chain joins TRBV27 to TRBJ1-2; 9 nucleotides match TRBD1. Germline loops: CDR1 MNHEY, CDR2 SMNVEV (reference sequence). The CDR3 contains 15 residues. V lost 5 bases, J lost 8 bases, and 12 bases stayed unmatched. CDR3 coding DNA: TGTGCCAGCAGTCCACTCACAGGGGGCTTGGGAGGCTACACCTTC. It codes for CASSPLTGGLGGYTF.

This chain links TRBV7-9 with TRBJ2-3, with 8 bases that match TRBD1. Germline V CDR1 and CDR2: SEHNR, FQNEAQ (reference sequence). CDR3 size: 17 residues. J was trimmed by 2 bases and V by 5 bases; bases with no gene match: 12. The CDR3 DNA sequence: TGTGCCAGCAGCCGAACCAGGGGGCAACCCGACACAGATACGCAGTATTTT. Translation: CASSRTRGQPDTDTQYF.

This rearrangement joins TRBV4-2 to TRBJ2-3, with 13 bases matching TRBD2. Germline assignment: CDR1 LGHNA and CDR2 YNFKEQ. V was pared by 2 bases and J by 6 bases, with 8 bases of the junction left unmatched. The CDR3 consists of 17 residues. The CDR3 here is CASSQILAGGPGDTQYF. Written as DNA, the CDR3 is TGTGCCAGCAGCCAAATACTAGCGGGAGGGCCAGGGGATACGCAGTATTTT.

The J gene is TRBJ1-2, the V gene TRBV6-5, with D maybe TRBD1 (5 bases). V shed 8 bases and J shed 4 bases, with 17 bases lying between them. The CDR3 is 14 amino acids. CDR1 and CDR2 (germline): MNHEY, SVGAGI. CDR3 nucleotides: TGTGCCAGCGGGCAAGACAGCTTACCCTATGGCTACACCTTC. It encodes CASGQDSLPYGYTF.

V is TRBV19 and J is TRBJ1-2, with 9 nucleotides matching TRBD1. This CDR3 region has 15 residues. Germline V gene sequence: CDR1 LNHDA, CDR2 SQIVND (reference sequence). V shed 2 bases and J 2 bases; nucleotides not matched to a gene: 3. The CDR3 DNA is TGTGCCAGTAGTATACGACAGGGGGGCAACTATGGCTACACCTTC. Encoded protein: CASSIRQGGNYGYTF. The variable domain in full, completed from reference TRBV19 and TRBJ1-2, reads DGGITQSPKYLFRKEGQNVTLSCEQNLNHDAMYWYRQDPGQGLRLIYYSQIVNDFQKGDIAEGYSVSREKKESFPLTVTSAQKNPTAFYLCASSIRQGGNYGYTFGSGTRLTVV.

This chain joins TRBV6-5 and TRBJ2-1, with TRBD1 identical over 9 bases. The CDR3 has 15 amino acids. Trimming took 4 bases from V and 10 from J; bases not matched to a gene: 11. Per germline, CDR1 MNHEY and CDR2 SVGAGI. Written as DNA, the CDR3 is TGTGCCAGCAGTTTACCGGGACAGGGAATAAGGGAGCAGTTCTTC. This codes for CASSLPGQGIREQFF.

The genes are TRBV29-1 and TRBJ2-7; 9 nucleotides align to TRBD1. Germline V gene data show CDR1 as SQVTM and CDR2 as ANQGSEA. The length of the CDR3 is 15 residues. Trimming cost V 5 bases and J 2 bases; bases outside gene matches: 10. For the CDR3, the DNA is TGCAGCGTTCTCGTATCCGGGACAGGGCCCTACGAGCAGTACTTC. Amino acids: CSVLVSGTGPYEQYF.

As for this clone: The sample carries other DNA sequences with the same CDR3. This chain joins TRBV18 and TRBJ1-1; D is unclear. The CDR3 is made up of 13 amino acids. The germline CDR1 and CDR2 sequences are KGHSH and LQKENI. The V and J ends lost 3 bases and 4 bases respectively, with 9 bases between them. DNA for the CDR3: TGTGCCAGCTCACCTGACCGGAGCACTGAAGCTTTCTTT. Amino acids: CASSPDRSTEAFF.

The V call is TRBV25-1, the J call TRBJ1-1, with D hard to call. Germline values: CDR1 MGHDK, CDR2 SYGVNS. Trimming shortened V by 1 base and J by 5 bases, and 11 bases separated the two germline ends. The CDR3 loop spans 14 amino acids. For the CDR3, the DNA is TGTGCCAGCAGTGAATCGTTCAGGTGGACTGAAGCTTTCTTT. It yields the protein CASSESFRWTEAFF. The variable domain in full, completed from reference TRBV25-1 and TRBJ1-1, reads EADIYQTPRYLVIGTGKKITLECSQTMGHDKMYWYQQDPGMELHLIHYSYGVNSTEKGDLSSESTVSRIRTEHFPLTLESARPSHTSQYLCASSESFRWTEAFFGQGTRLTVV.

This chain uses TRBV30 with TRBJ2-7, with 11 bases fitting TRBD2. Germline V gene lookup returns CDR1 GTSNPN and CDR2 SVGIG (reference sequence). The CDR3 length is 15 residues. Trimming cost V 7 bases and J 7 bases; bases outside gene matches: 15. In DNA form, the CDR3 reads TGTGCCTCCACGACAGGGACTAGCGGAGATAGGGAGCAGTACTTC. This gives the protein CASTTGTSGDREQYF.

The chain uses TRBV29-1 and TRBJ1-2, with D perhaps TRBD1 (5 bases). Germline V gene sequence: CDR1 SQVTM, CDR2 ANQGSEA. The ends were cut back, 0 bases at V and 1 base at J, with 18 bases in the middle. The CDR3 is 17 residues long. The CDR3 protein is CSVEEGRVIGGNYGYTF. CDR3 bases: TGCAGCGTTGAAGAAGGGAGAGTCATCGGGGGTAACTATGGCTACACCTTC.

The chain combines TRBV29-1 with TRBJ2-1; 7 positions match TRBD1. Unmatched junction bases numbered 8, after V lost 7 bases and J lost 8 bases. Per germline, CDR1 SQVTM and CDR2 ANQGSEA. CDR3 length equals 12 residues. In nucleotides, the CDR3 is TGCAGCGCCGACAGACAGGGTTATGAGCAGTTCTTC. Translating it yields CSADRQGYEQFF.

The chain links TRBV19 to TRBJ2-7; TRBD2 agrees at 7 bases. This CDR3 region has 15 residues. The germline gives CDR1 LNHDA, CDR2 SQIVND (reference sequence). After removal of 4 bases from V and 3 bases from J, the junction contained 9 bases not matched to a gene. The CDR3 DNA follows: TGTGCCAGTAGTACCCAGCGGGACGGAGACTACGAGCAGTACTTC. It codes for CASSTQRDGDYEQYF.

The V gene is TRBV18, the J gene TRBJ1-2, with 9 nucleotides matching TRBD1. J lost 4 bases, V lost 3 bases, and 6 bases had no gene match. Germline CDR1 is KGHSH and CDR2 is LQKENI. This CDR3 spans 15 amino acids. CDR3 in amino acids: CASSPGDRAVYGYTF. The CDR3 DNA is TGTGCCAGCTCACCTGGGGACAGGGCTGTCTATGGCTACACCTTC.

V is TRBV19 and J is TRBJ1-2, with D maybe TRBD1 (6 bases). Germline-derived CDR1 and CDR2 are LNHDA and SQIVND (reference sequence). The CDR3 has 13 residues. Deletions cut 5 bases from V and 4 bases from J, with 11 bases between. Here the CDR3 reads CASSRDRTYGYTF. In DNA form, the CDR3 reads TGTGCCAGTAGTCGCGACAGGACCTATGGCTACACCTTC.

This sequence joins TRBV4-1 and TRBJ2-3; tentative D call: TRBD2 (6 bases). The CDR3 is 17 residues long. V was clipped by 4 bases and J by 5 bases, with 22 bases between them. Germline V gene sequence: CDR1 MGHRA, CDR2 YSYEKL. The CDR3: CASSLPGGTRGQDTQYF. The CDR3, as DNA: TGCGCCAGCAGCCTCCCTGGAGGGACCCGAGGCCAAGATACGCAGTATTTT.

The V gene is TRBV15, the J gene TRBJ2-7; 8 bases align to TRBD1. After removal of 3 bases from V and 6 bases from J, the junction contained 7 bases not matched to a gene. Germline V lookup: CDR1 LNHNV, CDR2 YYDKDF (reference sequence). The CDR3 totals 14 residues. DNA of the CDR3: TGTGCCACCAGCAGGGACAAAACAGGGGGCGAGCAGTACTTC. It encodes CATSRDKTGGEQYF.

The V and J genes are TRBV13 and TRBJ1-1; 10 bases match TRBD1. This CDR3 has 18 residues. The trim removed 1 base at V and 0 bases at J, leaving 8 bases unmatched. Germline assignment: CDR1 PRHDT and CDR2 FYEKMQ (reference sequence). The CDR3 sequence is CASSLVAGTGVLNTEAFF. The CDR3 DNA follows: TGTGCCAGCAGCTTAGTGGCGGGGACAGGGGTTTTGAACACTGAAGCTTTCTTT. The whole variable domain, filled in from reference TRBV13 and TRBJ1-1, reads AAGVIQSPRHLIKEKRETATLKCYPIPRHDTVYWYQQGPGQDPQFLISFYEKMQSDKGSIPDRFSAQQFSDYHSELNMSSLELGDSALYFCASSLVAGTGVLNTEAFFGQGTRLTVV.

The rearrangement joins TRBV20-1 to TRBJ2-7; TRBD1 aligns across 7 bases. CDR1 is DFQATT, CDR2 SNEGSKA, per germline (reference sequence). CDR3 length equals 11 residues. V trimming: 1 base; J trimming: 10 bases; junction bases outside the gene matches: 4. The CDR3 bases are TGCAGTGCTAGAGCAAACAGGGGTCAGTACTTC. It translates to CSARANRGQYF.

The rearrangement links TRBV18 to TRBJ2-2; D is ambiguous. This CDR3 has 16 residues. Germline V gene sequence: CDR1 KGHSH, CDR2 LQKENI. V lost 3 bases and J 0 bases, leaving 11 bases between the germline ends. The CDR3 nucleotides are TGTGCCAGCTCACCGCGCCAGGTAACGAACACCGGGGAGCTGTTTTTT. This sequence encodes CASSPRQVTNTGELFF.

The chain couples TRBV11-2 to TRBJ2-2, with a weak D call TRBD1 (6 bases). Per germline, CDR1 SGHAT and CDR2 FQNNGV. CDR3 size: 14 residues. The V and J ends lost 5 bases and 4 bases respectively, with 11 bases between them. CDR3 residues: CASSPRGGTGELFF. The CDR3 DNA follows: TGTGCCAGCAGCCCAAGAGGGGGCACCGGGGAGCTGTTTTTT.

The rearrangement uses TRBV29-1 and TRBJ1-2; D may be TRBD1 (5 bases). The CDR3 contains 12 residues. The germline V gene encodes CDR1 SQVTM and CDR2 ANQGSEA. V dropped 6 bases and J dropped 6 bases, with 14 bases sitting between them. CDR3 sequence reads: CSVAGGWDGYTF. CDR3 DNA sequence: TGCAGCGTCGCGGGGGGGTGGGATGGCTACACCTTC. The entire variable domain, with the rest obtained from reference TRBV29-1 and TRBJ1-2, is as follows: SAVISQKPSRDICQRGTSLTIQCQVDSQVTMMFWYRQQPGQSLTLIATANQGSEATYESGFVIDKFPISRPNLTFSTLTVSNMSPEDSSIYLCSVAGGWDGYTFGSGTRLTVV.